The rows below give T cell receptor beta chains drawn from one sample of a study of blood T cell repertoires in COVID-19. Sequencing used immunoSEQ multiplex PCR; TCRdb keeps in-frame clones, though not all of them. The sample has 200,000 to 300,000 clones, about 91% seen once; the top ten hold 1.2%. Sequencing was done on a sample of PBMCs or T cells enriched from blood (not recorded which). These receptors were collected from a woman in her thirties or forties with acute COVID-19. The conserved cysteine and the conserved F or W are not part of the CDR3 here. The D gene is left open where the match is weak. The size field is filled for only some rows; it gives once, few, many or a size class.

abundance	d_gene	j_gene	v_gene	CDR3aa
.	TRBD1	TRBJ2-1	TRBV24-1	ATSDLLDRGNEQF
.	.	TRBJ2-5	TRBV19	ASSIEFVTRVETQY
once	TRBD2	TRBJ2-1	TRBV6-5	ASSYQREYNEQF
.	.	TRBJ2-1	TRBV9	ASSLGQLINHNEQF
.	.	TRBJ1-1	TRBV19	ATNGDSTEAF
.	.	TRBJ1-5	TRBV5-1	ASSTRGGNQPQH
.	TRBD1	TRBJ2-2	TRBV19	ASSRAGGWPGELF
.	TRBD2	TRBJ2-3	TRBV11-3	ASSLAGAGGPTRDTQY
.	.	TRBJ2-2	TRBV10-2	ASIGTLNTGELF
.	.	TRBJ1-5	TRBV23-1	ARRLTGLYQPQH
.	.	TRBJ1-2	TRBV9	ASSVQGSNYGYT
.	TRBD1	TRBJ2-1	TRBV6-2/TRBV6-3	ASSYPTGAPYNEQF
.	TRBD2	TRBJ2-5	TRBV11-2	ASSLGLLAGTLRVETQY
.	.	TRBJ2-3	TRBV5-1	ASGDLSGSTDTQY
.	TRBD1	TRBJ1-6	TRBV2	ASKRRPLQGSTGISPLH
.	.	TRBJ1-2	TRBV27	ASSLRGRAYGYT
.	TRBD2	TRBJ2-1	TRBV24-1	ATSDLGSRERPYNEQF
.	TRBD2	TRBJ2-7	TRBV5-5	ASSLRTSGASYYEQY
.	TRBD1	TRBJ2-3	TRBV28	ASSFPGQAPSTHTDTQY
.	.	TRBJ2-5	TRBV21-1	ASSKEGLDSDVKETQY
.	TRBD1	TRBJ2-1	TRBV5-1	ASSRDRAYNEQF
.	TRBD1	TRBJ1-4	TRBV12-5	ASGPTGFAEKLF
.	.	TRBJ2-5	TRBV11-2	ASSFFSYQETQY
.	TRBD2	TRBJ2-7	TRBV15	ATSRVLAGVEQY
.	.	TRBJ1-6	TRBV2	ASSERQNNSPLH
.	TRBD2	TRBJ2-2	TRBV9	ASSARINYLAGTYGAGELF
.	.	TRBJ2-1	TRBV7-9	ASSLQF
.	TRBD1	TRBJ2-1	TRBV7-2	ASSFRGSIYEQF
.	.	TRBJ1-6	TRBV15	ATSRDSVRGSPLH
.	TRBD1	TRBJ1-4	TRBV19	ASSIGDSIFMAEKLF
.	.	TRBJ1-1	TRBV5-8	ASSTGGQGTEAF
.	.	TRBJ2-1	TRBV24-1	ATSDLTAYNEQF
.	.	TRBJ2-1	TRBV3-1/TRBV3-2	ASSQIWGDNEQF
.	.	TRBJ1-2	TRBV2	ASISGERYT
.	.	TRBJ2-1	TRBV10-1	ASSTGTLASRAQF
.	TRBD2	TRBJ2-1	TRBV9	ASSPPPGTSGYNEQF
.	TRBD2	TRBJ2-3	TRBV5-4	ASSSWTVREGTQY
.	.	TRBJ2-7	TRBV25-1	ASSSPEGVGYEQY
.	TRBD2	TRBJ2-2	TRBV6-9	ASSRNTEASGHTGELF
.	.	TRBJ1-1	TRBV19	ASSPIQEGSTEAF
.	TRBD2	TRBJ2-1	TRBV7-9	ATENWAGGEGNEQF
.	.	TRBJ2-1	TRBV18	ASSPGLQGLYNEQF
.	TRBD1	TRBJ2-1	TRBV28	ASSLTGGHEQF
.	.	TRBJ1-1	TRBV19	ASSIARGGNTEAF
.	TRBD1	TRBJ1-1	TRBV19	ASMLGTGGWVEAF
.	TRBD1	TRBJ1-6	TRBV3-1/TRBV3-2	ASSQTGQGSNSPLH